This T cell receptor (beta chain) was recorded in a study of blood T cell repertoires in COVID-19. On the study more broadly: Some COVID-19 samples were acute and others convalescent; all came from the United States, Italy and Spain. In each case, the material was cDNA or gDNA derived from T cells, B-cell-depleted T cells, or PBMCs.

This CDR3 has 14 amino acids. Germline V gene data show CDR1 as MNHEY and CDR2 as SVGAGI. The germline V and J ends were trimmed by 7 bases and 0 bases, with 11 bases remaining between them. Original processing methods: Amplification of reference gene primers was used by the study to estimate nucleated cell counts. Using immunoSEQ multiplex PCR, the repertoire was profiled, and TCRdb retains in-frame clones only, with some absent. V, J and clone size derive from that table, while D and trimming were established from the DNA sequence. The table shows around 100,000 clones, with approximately 79% occurring only once.

The chain recombines TRBV6-5 with TRBJ2-3; D remains unclear. The receptor was derived from a man aged 70 or older with active or convalescent COVID-19. The sample taken for sequencing was peripheral blood. CDR3 nucleotides: TGTGCCAGCACTTCAGGTGGTAGCACAGATACGCAGTATTTT. Its protein is CASTSGGSTDTQYF.